One sample yielded the 22 T cell receptor beta chains listed below, sequenced in a study of blood T cells in healthy people across ages (dated by TCRdb to between 2014 and 2017). The library relied on 5' RACE. TCRdb lists the instrument as Illumina HiSeq 2500. A second PCR of about 7 to 12 cycles was performed with a sample-barcoded 5' primer and a J-beta primer mix. TCRdb handled the public reads itself, with Q25 trimming in fastp and clone calling in MiXCR, and kept productive beta chains. For every CDR3 protein sequence, its rows merge into one entry that carries the most common genes and DNA. In all, the sample holds around 1,700,000 distinct CDR3 sequences, and roughly 30% of those were seen once. Of the sample, 7.7% is held by the ten largest clones. Sequences were obtained from blood. The receptors originated from a woman in her twenties or thirties in good health.

This chain connects TRBV20-1 to TRBJ2-5, with 8 bases matching TRBD1. Per germline, CDR1 DFQATT and CDR2 SNEGSKA (reference sequence). This CDR3 comprises 13 residues. With V trimmed by 6 bases and J by 0 bases, 3 bases remained unmatched. This chain's CDR3 is CSAKTGDQETQYF. In nucleotides, the CDR3 is TGCAGTGCGAAGACAGGGGACCAAGAGACCCAGTACTTC.

This clonotype was detected a few times. The CDR3 nucleotides are TGTGCCAGCAGCTTAGGGCAGGGCCTCAATGAAAAACTGTTTTTT. Translating gives CASSLGQGLNEKLFF. The gene calls are TRBV7-2 and TRBJ1-4; maybe TRBD1 (5 bases). The CDR3 extends over 15 amino acids. Germline V lookup: CDR1 SGHTA, CDR2 FQGNSA. V was clipped by 1 base and J by 5 bases, with 11 bases between them. The whole variable domain, remainder taken from reference TRBV7-2 and TRBJ1-4, is GAGVSQSPSNKVTEKGKDVELRCDPISGHTALYWYRQSLGQGLEFLIYFQGNSAPDKSGLPSDRFSAERTGGSVSTLTIQRTQQEDSAVYLCASSLGQGLNEKLFFGSGTQLSVL.

This chain connects TRBV7-9 to TRBJ2-3; tentatively, D is TRBD2 (5 bases). Germline CDR1 SEHNR, CDR2 FQNEAQ (reference sequence). Between the trimmed V and J ends, which lost 5 bases and 0 bases, there was a span of 15 bases. The CDR3 extends over 16 amino acids. The CDR3: CASSLPLGGSTDTQYF. In nucleotides, the CDR3 is TGTGCCAGCAGCCTGCCCCTAGGAGGCAGCACAGATACGCAGTATTTT.

J is TRBJ2-7 and V is TRBV20-1; 10 bases map to TRBD2. Germline V gene lookup returns CDR1 DFQATT and CDR2 SNEGSKA (reference sequence). The CDR3 totals 16 residues. J gave up 3 bases and V 7 bases, and 15 bases lay outside the gene matches. CDR3 region: CSVRGPSGRTLYEQYF. The CDR3 nucleotides are TGCAGTGTCAGAGGACCTAGCGGGAGAACCCTCTACGAGCAGTACTTC.

The sample holds a few counts of this clonotype. The gene calls are TRBV2 and TRBJ2-7, with 13 bases aligning to TRBD2. The germline V gene has CDR1 SNHLY and CDR2 FYNNEI. The CDR3 consists of 15 residues. Trimming at V came to 6 bases and at J to 4 bases, leaving 6 bases not matched to a gene. As DNA, the CDR3 is TGTGCCAGCAGGAGGGGACTAGCGGGATGGTACGAGCAGTACTTC. It encodes CASRRGLAGWYEQYF.

This rearrangement joins TRBV5-1 to TRBJ2-7; possibly TRBD2 for D (6 bases). Germline V gene lookup returns CDR1 SGHRS and CDR2 YFSETQ. V lost 6 bases, J lost 2 bases, and 12 bases lay in between. The CDR3 consists of 13 residues. This CDR3 reads CASTPGLTYEQYF. In DNA, the CDR3 is TGCGCCAGCACCCCGGGACTCACCTACGAGCAGTACTTC.

In its sample, this clonotype was seen once. The chain combines TRBV29-1 with TRBJ2-1; no clear D. Germline V gives CDR1 SQVTM, CDR2 ANQGSEA. The CDR3 extends over 17 amino acids. The V and J ends lost 8 bases and 0 bases respectively, with 23 bases between them. The CDR3 protein is CSMPLLVELSSYNEQFF. The CDR3 DNA sequence: TGCAGCATGCCCCTCCTGGTCGAGTTGAGCTCCTACAATGAGCAGTTCTTC.

This chain uses TRBV29-1 with TRBJ2-1; 11 nucleotides match TRBD2. CDR1 SQVTM and CDR2 ANQGSEA come from the germline V gene. The CDR3 contains 14 residues. J lost 4 bases, V lost 7 bases, and 6 bases had no gene match. In DNA form, the CDR3 reads TGCAGCGGATCCGGGACTAGCGGTTACAATGAGCAGTTCTTC. This translates into CSGSGTSGYNEQFF.

The table lists this clonotype with a few counts. The rearrangement joins TRBV27 to TRBJ1-6; D is ambiguous. V lost 3 bases and J lost 10, with 7 bases in between. The CDR3 is made up of 12 amino acids. CDR1 MNHEY and CDR2 SMNVEV come from the germline V gene (reference sequence). The CDR3 loop is CASSFRWSPLHF. The CDR3 nucleotides are TGTGCCAGCAGTTTCAGGTGGTCACCCCTCCACTTT.

This clonotype was picked up a small number of times. The chain is built from TRBV7-9 and TRBJ2-5; TRBD2 matches at 8 bases. Germline lookup yields CDR1 SEHNR and CDR2 FQNEAQ (reference sequence). V dropped 6 bases and J dropped 9; count of bases not matched to a gene: 9. This CDR3 comprises 13 residues. The CDR3 DNA follows: TGTGCCAGCAGAAGAGCGGGAGTGGAGGCCCAGTACTTC. Translation: CASRRAGVEAQYF.

This clonotype came up many times. The chain joins TRBV5-1 to TRBJ1-5, with D maybe TRBD1 (5 bases). Germline values: CDR1 SGHRS, CDR2 YFSETQ. The CDR3 loop spans 14 amino acids. Trimming left V 4 bases short and J 0 bases short, with 8 bases between. This CDR3 reads CASSEGHSNQPQHF. The CDR3 nucleotides are TGCGCCAGCAGCGAGGGGCATAGCAATCAGCCCCAGCATTTT.

The V and J genes are TRBV15 and TRBJ2-3; maybe TRBD1 (6 bases). CDR1 and CDR2 from the germline V gene are LNHNV and YYDKDF (reference sequence). V lost 1 base, J lost 0 bases, and 8 bases lay in between. This CDR3 spans 15 amino acids. CDR3 region: CATSRVGASTDTQYF. DNA of the CDR3: TGTGCCACCAGCAGAGTGGGGGCTAGCACAGATACGCAGTATTTT.

V usage is TRBV6-2 or TRBV6-3 and J usage is TRBJ1-5, with 8 nucleotides matching TRBD1. This CDR3 spans 15 amino acids. Germline CDR1 is MNHEY and CDR2 is SVGEGT. V was clipped by 5 bases and J by 7 bases; unmatched bases: 10. The CDR3 bases are TGTGCCAGCAGTGGCCAGGGGGCTCCAGGACAGCCCCAGCATTTT. It is translated as CASSGQGAPGQPQHF.

The chain links TRBV11-2 to TRBJ2-7; weak D call: TRBD2 (6 bases). The CDR3 sequence is 16 residues long. V was clipped by 5 bases and J by 0 bases, with 17 bases between them. Per germline, CDR1 SGHAT and CDR2 FQNNGV. The CDR3 loop is CASSRIAAGSSYEQYF. CDR3 sequence (DNA): TGTGCCAGCAGCCGCATAGCTGCGGGAAGCTCCTACGAGCAGTACTTC.

The V call is TRBV20-1, the J call TRBJ1-2; TRBD1 might be the D (6 bases). CDR3 size: 14 residues. CDR1 and CDR2 from the germline V gene are DFQATT and SNEGSKA (reference sequence). Between the trimmed V and J ends, which lost 3 bases and 7 bases, there was a span of 18 bases. CDR3 coding DNA: TGCAGTGCTAGTGAAGGAGGGGGAGTGGTTGGCTACACCTTC. This encodes CSASEGGGVVGYTF.

The CDR3 DNA sequence: TGCAGTGCAGCGACAGGGTGGGCGGCCAAAAACATTCAGTACTTC. This encodes CSAATGWAAKNIQYF. This sequence joins TRBV20-1 and TRBJ2-4; 7 bases align to TRBD1. This CDR3 has 15 residues. J lost 1 base, V lost 6 bases, and 9 bases had no gene match. Germline V CDR1 and CDR2: DFQATT, SNEGSKA (reference sequence).

This clonotype has ten or more counts. The gene calls are TRBV20-1 and TRBJ2-4, with D tentatively TRBD2 (5 bases). Germline V gene data show CDR1 as DFQATT and CDR2 as SNEGSKA (reference sequence). The CDR3 contains 15 residues. Deletions cut 6 bases from V and 1 base from J, with 16 bases between. The CDR3 spells CSAPSYVGAKNIQYF. In DNA form, the CDR3 reads TGCAGTGCCCCTAGCTACGTTGGGGCCAAAAACATTCAGTACTTC.

This chain uses TRBV7-9 with TRBJ2-5; a weak D match, TRBD2 (5 bases). CDR3 length: 15 residues. Germline loops: CDR1 SEHNR, CDR2 FQNEAQ (reference sequence). Trimming left V 3 bases short and J 1 base short, with 12 bases between. The CDR3 sequence is CASSFLLSGQETQYF. DNA of the CDR3: TGTGCCAGCAGCTTCCTACTGAGCGGCCAAGAGACCCAGTACTTC.

This clonotype showed up just a few times. Its ends do not fully match the called genes, so a read error is possible. The chain is built from TRBV7-2 and TRBJ2-7, with a weak D call TRBD2 (5 bases). The germline V gene encodes CDR1 SGHTA and CDR2 FQGNSA. This CDR3 is built from 12 residues. CDR3 sequence: CTSSLRGYEQYF. CDR3 nucleotides: TGTACCAGCAGCTTACGGGGATACGAGCAGTACTTT.

The chain uses TRBV12-3 or TRBV12-4 and TRBJ2-7, with D possibly TRBD1 on 8 matching bases. CDR3 length: 14 amino acids. The germline V and J ends were trimmed by 8 bases and 6 bases, with 20 bases remaining between them. CDR3 loop: CASGRAGQVFEQYF. In DNA form, the CDR3 reads TGTGCCAGCGGGCGAGCGGGACAGGTCTTCGAGCAGTACTTC.

V and J are TRBV5-1 and TRBJ1-3, with D maybe TRBD1 (6 bases). There are 15 residues in the CDR3. Trimming stripped 4 bases from V and 1 base from J, with 12 bases between. Germline CDR1 reads SGHRS; CDR2 reads YFSETQ. This chain's CDR3 is CASSRQGNSGNTIYF. In DNA, the CDR3 is TGCGCCAGCAGCCGCCAGGGGAATTCTGGAAACACCATATATTTT.

The chain combines TRBV6-2 or TRBV6-3 with TRBJ2-1, with no clear D. The J call is in doubt because the DNA end fits TRBJ2-7 better. The CDR3 is 16 amino acids. Germline V gene data show CDR1 as MNHEY and CDR2 as SVGEGT. The CDR3: CASSSWEQRAYNEQYF. CDR3 coding DNA: TGTGCCAGCAGTTCCTGGGAACAGCGAGCCTACAATGAGCAGTACTTC.